These 29 T cell receptor beta chains were all obtained from the same sample, sequenced in a study of control samples from healthy donors and cancer patients. The protocol was immunoSEQ multiplex PCR, while the TCRdb copy is restricted to in-frame clones and leaves out a portion. The sample lists 150,000 to 200,000 clones, around 89% occurring once. The sequencing input was blood. These receptors were obtained from a woman aged 45 to 65 in good health.

J is TRBJ2-3 and V is TRBV9, with a weak D call TRBD1 (5 bases). The V end was cut by 4 bases, the J end by 2 bases, with 14 bases between. Germline-derived CDR1 and CDR2 are SGDLS and YYNGEE. The CDR3 runs 15 residues. The CDR3 region is CASSLVRGATDTQYF. The DNA for the CDR3 is TGTGCCAGCAGCCTGGTCCGTGGGGCCACAGATACGCAGTATTTT.

The rearrangement links TRBV29-1 to TRBJ2-1, with D perhaps TRBD1 (6 bases). The germline V and J ends were trimmed by 2 bases and 5 bases, with 16 bases remaining between them. The CDR3 is made up of 15 amino acids. The V gene's germline CDR1 is SQVTM and CDR2 ANQGSEA. CDR3 DNA sequence: TGCAGCGTTGAAACTTTCTACAGGGAAAACAATGAGCAGTTCTTC. This codes for CSVETFYRENNEQFF.

V gene TRBV3-1 (or the pseudogene TRBV3-2) combines with J gene TRBJ2-1; TRBD2 is a possible D gene (5 bases). The CDR3 is 17 amino acids. The germline V gene encodes CDR1 LGHDT and CDR2 YNNKEL (reference sequence). V gave up 11 bases and J gave up 5 bases, with 28 bases separating them. The CDR3 bases are TGTGCCGTACTCTCGAGTTTGGGCCGGGGTGTCGACAATGAGCAGTTCTTC. As protein: CAVLSSLGRGVDNEQFF.

The J gene is TRBJ1-1, the V gene TRBV10-3, with 8 bases lining up with TRBD1. Trimming cost V 2 bases and J 4 bases; bases outside gene matches: 6. CDR1 ENHRY and CDR2 SYGVKD come from the germline V gene. The CDR3 loop spans 15 amino acids. This chain's CDR3 is CAISETGGAGTEAFF. The CDR3 bases are TGTGCCATCAGTGAGACAGGGGGTGCCGGCACTGAAGCTTTCTTT.

This chain connects TRBV24-1 to TRBJ2-7; 9 bases align to TRBD1. The CDR3 loop spans 14 amino acids. The V gene end was trimmed by 5 bases and the J gene end by 7 bases; junction bases not matched to a gene: 8. Germline V lookup: CDR1 KGHDR, CDR2 SFDVKD. CDR3 protein: CATSGTGAYREQYF. CDR3 nucleotide sequence: TGTGCCACCAGTGGGACAGGGGCGTACCGGGAGCAGTACTTC.

The chain has TRBV6-2 or TRBV6-3 and TRBJ2-7; 9 bases agree with TRBD2. V shed 0 bases and J 4 bases; nucleotides not matched to a gene: 7. Germline CDR1 and CDR2: MNHEY and SVGEGT. The CDR3 runs 16 residues. CDR3 sequence reads: CASSYSSSGSRYEQYF. DNA for the CDR3: TGTGCCAGCAGTTACTCGAGTAGCGGGAGCCGATACGAGCAGTACTTC.

The chain joins TRBV11-2 to TRBJ1-2; 8 bases align to TRBD1. The CDR3 covers 15 residues. With V trimmed by 5 bases and J by 0 bases, 5 bases remained unmatched. Germline CDR1 reads SGHAT; CDR2 reads FQNNGV. CDR3 residues: CASSVGTGANYGYTF. The DNA of the CDR3 is TGTGCCAGCAGCGTTGGGACAGGAGCTAACTATGGCTACACCTTC.

Remarks on this clone: Different DNA sequences within this sample yield the same CDR3. The chain joins TRBV5-6 to TRBJ1-3; the D gene is possibly TRBD1 (5 bases). Germline CDR1 and CDR2: SGHDT and YYEEEE. The V end was cut by 3 bases, the J end by 0 bases, with 10 bases between. The CDR3 consists of 15 residues. CDR3 DNA sequence: TGTGCCAGCAGCTCAGACAGTTCCTCTGGAAACACCATATATTTT. It yields the protein CASSSDSSSGNTIYF.

The chain couples TRBV6-5 to TRBJ1-6, with D maybe TRBD1 (5 bases). Germline CDR1 is MNHEY and CDR2 is SVGAGI. V dropped 2 bases and J dropped 5 bases, with 10 bases sitting between them. The CDR3 consists of 15 residues. Here the CDR3 reads CASSYTGRDNSPLHF. DNA of the CDR3: TGTGCCAGCAGTTACACGGGGCGCGATAATTCACCCCTCCACTTT.

J is TRBJ2-1 and V is TRBV11-3; tentative D call: TRBD2 (7 bases). This CDR3 has 16 residues. Germline V gene sequence: CDR1 SGHNT, CDR2 YENEEA. Trimming removed 1 base from V and 4 bases from J, with 14 bases in between. The CDR3 DNA follows: TGTGCCAGCAGCTTAGGGTCGGGGGGCTCTTACAATGAGCAGTTCTTC. This encodes CASSLGSGGSYNEQFF. The full variable domain, with the rest looked up from reference TRBV11-3 and TRBJ2-1, is EAGVVQSPRYKIIEKKQPVAFWCNPISGHNTLYWYLQNLGQGPELLIRYENEEAVDDSQLPKDRFSAERLKGVDSTLKIQPAELGDSAVYLCASSLGSGGSYNEQFFGPGTRLTVL.

This clone has more than one count but fewer than ten. The chain has TRBV23-1 and TRBJ1-1; 8 positions agree with TRBD1. TRBV23-1 is an open reading frame whose function is uncertain. The J segment lost 4 bases and the V segment lost 6 bases, leaving 7 bases of the junction unmatched. CDR3 length equals 14 residues. The CDR3 protein is CASSLDRGATEAFF. The CDR3 nucleotides are TGCGCCAGCAGCCTTGACAGGGGTGCCACTGAAGCTTTCTTT.

The rearrangement uses TRBV3-1 (or the pseudogene TRBV3-2) and TRBJ2-5; the match to TRBD2 covers 9 bases. The ends lost 4 bases at V and 5 bases at J; junction bases unmatched: 5. Per the germline V gene, CDR1 is LGHDT and CDR2 is YNNKEL (reference sequence). The CDR3 totals 14 residues. The CDR3 nucleotides are TGTGCCAGCAGCCTGACTAGCGGACGGGAGACCCAGTACTTC. This sequence encodes CASSLTSGRETQYF.

The V and J genes are TRBV2 and TRBJ2-2, with 9 bases matching TRBD2. The CDR3 is 14 residues long. Germline-derived CDR1 and CDR2 are SNHLY and FYNNEI. The trim removed 7 bases at V and 7 bases at J, leaving 7 bases unmatched. Written as DNA, the CDR3 is TGTGCCAGCATGAGCGGGGGGCTGGGCGGGGAGCTGTTTTTT. It is translated as CASMSGGLGGELFF.

V gene TRBV27 combines with J gene TRBJ2-3; possibly TRBD2 for D (6 bases). V lost 6 bases and J lost 3, with 19 bases in between. The CDR3 spans 16 residues. CDR1 and CDR2 (germline): MNHEY, SMNVEV (reference sequence). Here the CDR3 DNA reads TGTGCCAGCAGCCGGTCGGGGGTTTTAAGGACAGATACGCAGTATTTT. Encoded protein: CASSRSGVLRTDTQYF.

The table lists this clone with a count of one. The chain employs TRBV9 and TRBJ2-7; D gene ambiguous. Germline lookup yields CDR1 SGDLS and CDR2 YYNGEE. The CDR3 spans 14 residues. The V end lost 0 bases, the J end lost 3 bases, and 10 bases lay between the germline ends. The CDR3 nucleotides are TGTGCCAGCAGCGTAGATCTGGGCAACTACGAGCAGTACTTC. It codes for CASSVDLGNYEQYF.

The chain carries TRBV7-8 and TRBJ2-7, with D perhaps being TRBD1 or TRBD2 (5 bases each). The CDR3 runs to 15 residues. Between the trimmed V and J ends, which lost 4 bases and 0 bases, there was a span of 13 bases. The germline gives CDR1 SGHVS, CDR2 FQNEAQ. CDR3 nucleotide sequence: TGTGCCAGCAGCTCGACCGGGACGGCCTCCTACGAGCAGTACTTC. Translated, it gives CASSSTGTASYEQYF.

The V gene is TRBV19, the J gene TRBJ1-6, with D unclear. V shed 4 bases and J shed 9 bases, with 7 bases lying between them. The germline gives CDR1 LNHDA, CDR2 SQIVND (reference sequence). This CDR3 region has 12 residues. The CDR3 DNA follows: TGTGCCAGTAGTACGGGTATTTCACCCCTCCACTTT. Translation: CASSTGISPLHF.

The chain uses TRBV28 and TRBJ1-4, with 7 bases identical to TRBD1. V dropped 8 bases and J dropped 0; count of bases not matched to a gene: 6. Per germline, CDR1 MDHEN and CDR2 SYDVKM. The length of the CDR3 is 15 residues. Here the CDR3 DNA reads TGTGCCAGCTCGACAGGGACGGCAACTAATGAAAAACTGTTTTTT. Translating it yields CASSTGTATNEKLFF.

The genes are TRBV6-4 and TRBJ2-1; no clear D gene. CDR3 length: 13 amino acids. Deletions cut 5 bases from V and 5 bases from J, with 10 bases between. Germline values: CDR1 MRHNA, CDR2 SNTAGT. The CDR3 reads CASSQQLNNEQFF. The CDR3, as DNA: TGTGCCAGCAGTCAACAGCTAAACAATGAGCAGTTCTTC.

This chain links TRBV29-1 with TRBJ1-1; D not certain. Germline V CDR1 and CDR2: SQVTM, ANQGSEA. Trimming removed 6 bases at V and 4 bases at J, with 15 bases between. There are 13 residues in the CDR3. The CDR3 DNA follows: TGCAGCGTAGAGGAGTCCTGGGGCACTGAAGCTTTCTTT. This translates into CSVEESWGTEAFF.

V is TRBV7-2 and J is TRBJ1-1, with 8 bases identical to TRBD1. The CDR3 totals 13 residues. The germline CDR1 and CDR2 sequences are SGHTA and FQGNSA. V lost 7 bases and J lost 1; bases outside the gene matches: 2. This CDR3 reads CASTDRANTEAFF. CDR3 in DNA: TGTGCCAGCACGGACAGGGCGAACACTGAAGCTTTCTTT.

V and J are TRBV5-5 and TRBJ1-1; no clear D gene. V gave up 3 bases and J gave up 1 base, with 13 bases separating them. CDR3 length: 15 amino acids. CDR1 and CDR2 (germline): SGHKS, YYEKEE (reference sequence). The CDR3: CASSSSTTPNTEAFF. CDR3 DNA sequence: TGTGCCAGCAGCTCTAGTACGACACCGAACACTGAAGCTTTCTTT.

CDR3 residues: CSATMGDTQYF. The CDR3 DNA is TGCAGTGCGACCATGGGGGATACGCAGTATTTT. The rearrangement uses TRBV20-1 and TRBJ2-3; D gene uncertain. The CDR3 spans 11 residues. V was cut by 6 bases and J by 6 bases, with 10 bases left in between. The germline CDR1 and CDR2 sequences are DFQATT and SNEGSKA (reference sequence).

This clone occurred once. The rearrangement joins TRBV7-9 to TRBJ1-2; D is perhaps TRBD1 (6 bases). The V gene lost 5 bases and the J gene lost 0 bases, with 19 bases spanning the gap. The CDR3 length is 17 residues. Germline loops: CDR1 SEHNR, CDR2 FQNEAQ (reference sequence). The CDR3: CASSPRQESKANYGYTF. CDR3 DNA sequence: TGTGCCAGCAGCCCCCGACAGGAATCCAAAGCTAACTATGGCTACACCTTC.

The CDR3 here is CATSDPDGAYNEQFF. CDR3 bases: TGTGCCACCAGTGACCCGGACGGAGCCTACAATGAGCAGTTCTTC. The chain employs TRBV24-1 and TRBJ2-1; no firm D call. V lost 4 bases, J lost 2 bases, and 11 bases lay in between. This CDR3 comprises 15 residues. Germline assignment: CDR1 KGHDR and CDR2 SFDVKD.

This chain joins TRBV5-1 and TRBJ1-4; no clear D gene. The CDR3 loop spans 13 amino acids. V lost 0 bases and J 13 bases, leaving 13 bases between the germline ends. CDR1 is SGHRS, CDR2 YFSETQ, per germline. CDR3 region: CASSLGQEGTLFF. The CDR3 DNA follows: TGCGCCAGCAGCTTGGGCCAAGAGGGAACACTGTTTTTT.

This chain links TRBV9 with TRBJ2-1, with 9 bases lining up with TRBD2. The length of the CDR3 is 15 residues. Germline trimming cut 4 bases from V and 5 bases from J; bases unmatched to any gene: 7. CDR1 is SGDLS and CDR2 is YYNGEE in the germline V gene. CDR3 in amino acids: CASSLAGGTNNEQFF. The CDR3 nucleotides read TGTGCCAGCAGCCTGGCGGGGGGGACAAACAATGAGCAGTTCTTC.

The chain uses TRBV3-1 (or the pseudogene TRBV3-2) and TRBJ2-7; 10 bases agree with TRBD2. This CDR3 is 15 amino acids long. The trim removed 6 bases at V and 3 bases at J, leaving 8 bases unmatched. The germline CDR1 and CDR2 sequences are LGHDT and YNNKEL (reference sequence). Here the CDR3 reads CASSQQLAGYYEQYF. As DNA, the CDR3 is TGTGCCAGCAGTCAGCAACTAGCGGGATACTACGAGCAGTACTTC.

The V and J genes are TRBV29-1 and TRBJ2-7; D remains unclear. Trimming left V 6 bases short and J 3 bases short, with 12 bases between. Germline values: CDR1 SQVTM, CDR2 ANQGSEA. This CDR3 region has 12 residues. In DNA form, the CDR3 reads TGCAGCGTGGGAAATAGTTACTACGAGCAGTACTTC. Protein: CSVGNSYYEQYF.